Listed here are 18 T cell receptor beta chains from one sample, sequenced in a study of shared clonotypes between healthy human individuals. Assay used: immunoSEQ multiplex PCR; TCRdb lists only in-frame clones, some missing. Here the sample spans about 2.1 million clones, about 92% being singletons. Naive CD8 cells comprised CD45RO-negative, CCR7-positively selected cells, excluding terminally differentiated effector memory CD45RA+ cells. The source material was naive CD8+ T cells from PBMCs. The receptors derive from a man aged 18 to 35 in good health. Some clones in this sample may be carry-over from other donors' samples.

The chain is built from TRBV13 and TRBJ2-5; 7 bases are shared with TRBD1. Germline CDR1 PRHDT, CDR2 FYEKMQ (reference sequence). The length of the CDR3 is 19 residues. V lost 5 bases to trimming and J lost 0 bases; unmatched junction nucleotides: 18. The CDR3 DNA reads TGTGCCAGCAGCACCCAAAAGACAGGGCCAGAAAGGTACCAAGAGACCCAGTACTTC. Amino acid sequence: CASSTQKTGPERYQETQYF. Based on the CDR3 plus reference TRBV13 and TRBJ2-5, the full variable domain is AAGVIQSPRHLIKEKRETATLKCYPIPRHDTVYWYQQGPGQDPQFLISFYEKMQSDKGSIPDRFSAQQFSDYHSELNMSSLELGDSALYFCASSTQKTGPERYQETQYFGPGTRLLVL.

This chain connects TRBV9 to TRBJ2-2; D gene uncertain. Looked up from germline, CDR1 is SGDLS and CDR2 is YYNGEE. This CDR3 region has 14 residues. The V end was cut by 0 bases, the J end by 4 bases, with 7 bases between. DNA for the CDR3: TGTGCCAGCAGCGTAGGGCAAACCACCGGGGAGCTGTTTTTT. Amino acids: CASSVGQTTGELFF. The complete variable domain, with remaining parts taken from reference TRBV9 and TRBJ2-2, reads DSGVTQTPKHLITATGQRVTLRCSPRSGDLSVYWYQQSLDQGLQFLIQYYNGEERAKGNILERFSAQQFPDLHSELNLSSLELGDSALYFCASSVGQTTGELFFGEGSRLTVL.

This sequence joins TRBV4-2 and TRBJ2-2, with D unresolved. With 1 base removed from V and 5 bases from J, the gap between germline ends came to 23 bases. The germline V gene has CDR1 LGHNA and CDR2 YNFKEQ. The CDR3 is 19 amino acids. In DNA, the CDR3 is TGTGCCAGCAGCCAAGGAATCGTTGAAGGCTTTGGGTTTACCGGGGAGCTGTTTTTT. It is translated as CASSQGIVEGFGFTGELFF.

The gene calls are TRBV6-1 and TRBJ1-1; D gene unclear. Germline V gene data show CDR1 as MNHNS and CDR2 as SASEGT. This CDR3 spans 12 amino acids. The V and J ends lost 8 bases and 4 bases respectively, with 11 bases between them. Here the CDR3 reads CASGQKFTEAFF. Written as DNA, the CDR3 is TGTGCCAGCGGGCAGAAGTTCACTGAAGCTTTCTTT.

The chain couples TRBV28 to TRBJ1-1, with D maybe TRBD1 (6 bases). CDR1 is MDHEN and CDR2 is SYDVKM in the germline V gene. V lost 2 bases to trimming and J lost 10 bases, with 14 bases between them. This CDR3 is 13 amino acids long. The CDR3 DNA sequence: TGTGCCAGCAGTTTAAATCTCCAGGGGCCAGCTTTCTTT. This encodes CASSLNLQGPAFF.

J is TRBJ1-2 and V is TRBV10-2, with a tentative D call TRBD1 (5 bases). This CDR3 region has 12 residues. Trimming removed 7 bases from V and 3 bases from J, with 9 bases in between. Germline V CDR1 and CDR2: WSHSY, SAAADI. DNA for the CDR3: TGCGCCAGCAAAGGGGAGGACTATGGCTACACCTTC. This sequence encodes CASKGEDYGYTF.

Turning to this clone: The identical CDR3 is also encoded by other nucleotide sequences in the sample. The chain joins TRBV9 to TRBJ2-1; D is ambiguous. Trimming left V 0 bases short and J 9 bases short, with 7 bases between. The germline CDR1 and CDR2 sequences are SGDLS and YYNGEE. CDR3 size: 12 residues. The CDR3 nucleotides read TGTGCCAGCAGCGTAGGAGGCGGTGAGCAGTTCTTC. Its protein product is CASSVGGGEQFF.

The chain couples TRBV9 to TRBJ2-1; TRBD2 matches 11 bases. The CDR3 extends over 16 amino acids. V lost 2 bases, J lost 8 bases, and 9 bases stayed unmatched. The germline CDR1 and CDR2 sequences are SGDLS and YYNGEE. The CDR3 DNA sequence: TGTGCCAGCAGCGTTACTAGCGGGAGAGTGTTCTATGAGCAGTTCTTC. Protein: CASSVTSGRVFYEQFF.

The V and J genes are TRBV6-6 and TRBJ2-7; D is uncertain. CDR1 and CDR2 (germline): MNHNY, SVGAGI (reference sequence). This CDR3 is 12 amino acids long. V was shortened by 4 bases and J by 3 bases, with 7 bases between the two germline ends. The CDR3 loop reads CASSSHSYEQYF. The CDR3, as DNA: TGTGCCAGCAGTTCCCACAGCTACGAGCAGTACTTC.

The chain carries TRBV7-3 and TRBJ2-1; D is possibly TRBD1 (5 bases). Germline loops: CDR1 SGHTA, CDR2 FQGTGA. The CDR3 sequence is 13 residues long. Trimming took 5 bases from V and 8 from J, leaving 13 bases between them. CDR3 nucleotides: TGTGCCAGCAGCCCCCAGGTAGGGGATGAGCAGTTCTTC. This gives the protein CASSPQVGDEQFF.

The CDR3 DNA reads TGTGCCAGCAGTGAGGGGACAGGGGGCCTCTACTTCTCCTACGAGCAGTACTTC. Translating gives CASSEGTGGLYFSYEQYF. The gene calls are TRBV2 and TRBJ2-7; 12 positions match TRBD1. Germline-derived CDR1 and CDR2 are SNHLY and FYNNEI. Losses at the gene ends were 3 bases for V and 0 bases for J; bases not matched to a gene: 9. This CDR3 has 18 residues.

To note about this clone: Distinct nucleotide sequences in the sample also encode this CDR3. The chain combines TRBV28 with TRBJ1-1, with a possible D match to TRBD1 (5 bases). This CDR3 has 13 residues. Germline loops: CDR1 MDHEN, CDR2 SYDVKM. V lost 2 bases and J 6 bases, leaving 10 bases between the germline ends. The CDR3 nucleotides are TGTGCCAGCAGTTTACGAGGGGCGGCTGAAGCTTTCTTT. Translation gives CASSLRGAAEAFF.

The CDR3 DNA is TGTGCCAGCAGCTTAGGGGGACTAGCGGGAGGGCCTTACAATGAGCAGTTCTTC. Translated: CASSLGGLAGGPYNEQFF. The V call is TRBV7-9, the J call TRBJ2-1, with 16 positions matching TRBD2. This CDR3 is 18 amino acids long. V shed 1 base and J 4 bases; nucleotides not matched to a gene: 4. Germline V gene sequence: CDR1 SEHNR, CDR2 FQNEAQ (reference sequence).

The V call is TRBV13, the J call TRBJ2-7; a possible D gene is TRBD2 (6 bases). Germline V lookup: CDR1 PRHDT, CDR2 FYEKMQ (reference sequence). This CDR3 region has 14 residues. Trimming cost V 3 bases and J 1 base, with 10 bases left between them. CDR3 DNA sequence: TGTGCCAGCAGCTTTAGCGGTACTTCCTACGAGCAGTACTTC. Its translation: CASSFSGTSYEQYF.

V gene TRBV25-1 combines with J gene TRBJ2-2; D not resolved. From germline, CDR1 is MGHDK and CDR2 SYGVNS. The CDR3 has 11 residues. Trimming took 6 bases from V and 3 from J, leaving 2 bases between them. CDR3 sequence (DNA): TGTGCCAGCAGAGACACCGGGGAGCTGTTTTTT. Translation: CASRDTGELFF.

This clone appeared a single time. V is TRBV9 and J is TRBJ1-2; TRBD1 is a possible D gene (5 bases). Germline CDR1 reads SGDLS; CDR2 reads YYNGEE. V was shortened by 0 bases and J by 0 bases, with 15 bases between the two germline ends. This CDR3 region has 17 residues. CDR3 in DNA: TGTGCCAGCAGCGTAGCGGTGAGTGAGGGGCCTAACTATGGCTACACCTTC. It encodes CASSVAVSEGPNYGYTF.

This clone was counted once. The chain is built from TRBV30 and TRBJ1-2; TRBD1 is a possible D gene (5 bases). CDR3 length equals 11 residues. CDR1 and CDR2 from the germline V gene are GTSNPN and SVGIG (reference sequence). V lost 0 bases and J lost 8, with 7 bases in between. This chain's CDR3 is CAWSVWGGYTF. CDR3 bases: TGTGCCTGGAGTGTGTGGGGGGGCTACACCTTC.

This clone was detected only once. The V call is TRBV28, the J call TRBJ1-5; 7 nucleotides line up with TRBD1. In germline, CDR1 is MDHEN, CDR2 SYDVKM. The CDR3 covers 15 residues. The junction had 9 bases not matched to a gene; V was cut back by 5 bases and J by 5 bases. CDR3 DNA sequence: TGTGCCAGCAGTACAAGCCGGGACAGCTATCAGCCCCAGCATTTT. Its protein is CASSTSRDSYQPQHF.